The 5 T cell receptor beta chains given below trace back to one sample, sequenced in a study of regulatory T cells in long-lasting Graves disease. With iRepertoire HTBI primers and Arm-PCR of CDR3 regions, TCR beta libraries were built. TCRdb re-derived calls from the multiplex PCR reads in MiXCR, one entry per CDR3 protein. In the table there are 300,000 to 400,000 distinct CDR3 sequences, roughly 18% of which are singletons. Time point of the sample: newly diagnosed GD, antithyroid drugs for less than 3 months. From RNA extracted from PBMCs, the TCR library was made. The sequencing used peripheral blood mononuclear cells (PBMCs), collected at new diagnosis, from a patient treated with antithyroid drugs. These receptor sequences come from a female donor with Graves disease.

This clonotype showed up many times. The rearrangement links TRBV10-3 to TRBJ2-1; 10 bases line up with TRBD2. Germline lookup yields CDR1 ENHRY and CDR2 SYGVKD. J was trimmed by 9 bases and V by 10 bases; bases with no gene match: 15. The CDR3 runs to 15 residues. The DNA for the CDR3 is TGTGCCACGACTAAATCTAGCGGGAGTGGGGGTGAGCAGTTCTTC. Protein sequence: CATTKSSGSGGEQFF.

Only a few counts were recorded for this clonotype. This sequence joins TRBV5-1 and TRBJ2-5; D unclear. The CDR3 extends over 16 amino acids. The germline V gene has CDR1 SGHRS and CDR2 YFSETQ. V lost 7 bases, J lost 0 bases, and 19 bases lay in between. The CDR3 here is CASGRAVRTDQETQYF. CDR3 sequence (DNA): TGCGCCAGCGGCCGCGCCGTTAGAACGGACCAAGAGACCCAGTACTTC.

This clonotype occurred many times. The J gene is TRBJ1-5, the V gene TRBV10-3; the D gene is possibly TRBD1 (5 bases). V was trimmed by 2 bases and J by 8 bases, leaving 16 bases between them. Germline CDR1 ENHRY, CDR2 SYGVKD. This CDR3 has 15 amino acids. CDR3 nucleotides: TGTGCCATCAGTGAGACAGGCGCCCGAGGAGAGCCCCAGCATTTT. It codes for CAISETGARGEPQHF.

To note about this clonotype: A much bigger clone sits one base away, suggesting this may be a read error. Because it lacks the conserved phenylalanine or tryptophan at the end, this CDR3 is likely a read error. This rearrangement joins TRBV6-2 or TRBV6-3 to TRBJ1-1; possible D gene TRBD1, 6 bases. In germline, CDR1 is MNHEY, CDR2 SVGEGT. V was pared by 6 bases and J by 10 bases, with 18 bases between. This CDR3 region has 13 residues. CDR3 nucleotides: TGTGCCAGCAGCCCCCAGGACAGCCTAGGAGCTTTCCTT. Translated: CASSPQDSLGAFL.

In its sample, this clonotype was seen many times. This chain uses TRBV19 with TRBJ2-3, with 16 bases lining up with TRBD2. This CDR3 contains 17 residues. Germline assignment: CDR1 LNHDA and CDR2 SQIVND (reference sequence). With V trimmed by 6 bases and J by 5 bases, 8 bases remained unmatched. The CDR3 DNA reads TGTGCCAGTAGGACCGGGACTAGCGGGAGGGCCCAAGATACGCAGTATTTT. It specifies CASRTGTSGRAQDTQYF. The entire variable domain, with the rest obtained from reference TRBV19 and TRBJ2-3, is as follows: DGGITQSPKYLFRKEGQNVTLSCEQNLNHDAMYWYRQDPGQGLRLIYYSQIVNDFQKGDIAEGYSVSREKKESFPLTVTSAQKNPTAFYLCASRTGTSGRAQDTQYFGPGTRLTVL.